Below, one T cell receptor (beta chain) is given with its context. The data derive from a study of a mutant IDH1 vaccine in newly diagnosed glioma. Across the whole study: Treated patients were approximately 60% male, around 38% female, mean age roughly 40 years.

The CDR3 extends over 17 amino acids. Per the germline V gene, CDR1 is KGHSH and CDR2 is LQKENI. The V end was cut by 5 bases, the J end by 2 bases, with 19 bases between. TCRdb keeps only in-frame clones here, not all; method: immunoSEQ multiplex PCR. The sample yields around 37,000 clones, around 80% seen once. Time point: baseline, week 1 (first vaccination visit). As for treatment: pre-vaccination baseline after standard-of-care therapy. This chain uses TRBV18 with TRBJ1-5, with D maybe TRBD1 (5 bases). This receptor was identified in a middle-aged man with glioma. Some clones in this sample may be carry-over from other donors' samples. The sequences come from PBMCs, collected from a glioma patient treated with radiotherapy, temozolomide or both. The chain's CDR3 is CASSEPAGRAGNQPQHF. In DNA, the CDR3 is TGTGCCAGCTCAGAACCCGCAGGGCGTGCGGGCAATCAGCCCCAGCATTTT.